This TCR beta chain emerged from a study of blood T cells in healthy people across ages. Comment on this clonotype: The antigen is unknown.

CDR1 SEHNR and CDR2 FQNEAQ come from the germline V gene (reference sequence). V was clipped by 3 bases and J by 8 bases, with 14 bases between them. The length of the CDR3 is 14 residues. Next came a second PCR, run for about 6 to 12 cycles, which used a sample-barcoded 5' primer along with a J-beta primer mix. TCRdb passed the 5' RACE reads through MiXCR, listing each CDR3 protein once. Among 1.5 million to 2 million distinct CDR3 sequences listed, about 30% were seen once. Overall study findings and caveats: Any conclusive comparison of naive versus antigen-experienced cells was prevented by using unsorted PBMCs.

The genes are TRBV7-9 and TRBJ2-1; D is undetermined. The TCR sequence derives from a woman in her thirties in good health. Material for sequencing was blood. The CDR3 reads CASSLTTQGYEQFF. CDR3 nucleotides: TGTGCCAGCAGCTTGACAACCCAAGGATATGAGCAGTTCTTC.